A single count supports the clone carrying this T cell receptor (beta chain). The antigen remains unidentified. This sample was taken from a study of T cell responses to AZD1222 COVID-19 vaccine. Germline V gene lookup returns CDR1 SNHLY and CDR2 FYNNEI. Trimming stripped 7 bases from V and 3 bases from J, with 12 bases between. The CDR3 consists of 13 residues. The repertoire was sequenced with immunoSEQ multiplex PCR; TCRdb's copy has only in-frame clones and lacks some. The sample holds under 200,000 clones, approximately 91% seen once. Whole-study findings and limits: Spike-specific TCR breadth and depth went up after people got two AZD1222 doses. Only 5 to 7 AZD1222 recipients were seropositive at baseline.

V is TRBV2 and J is TRBJ1-1; a possible D gene is TRBD1 (6 bases). Sequenced material: peripheral blood, taken on day 0 of AZD1222 vaccination. The receptor's source is an adult in good health. The CDR3 spells CASKGQQDTEAFF. The CDR3 region has the DNA TGTGCCAGCAAAGGACAGCAGGACACTGAAGCTTTCTTT.